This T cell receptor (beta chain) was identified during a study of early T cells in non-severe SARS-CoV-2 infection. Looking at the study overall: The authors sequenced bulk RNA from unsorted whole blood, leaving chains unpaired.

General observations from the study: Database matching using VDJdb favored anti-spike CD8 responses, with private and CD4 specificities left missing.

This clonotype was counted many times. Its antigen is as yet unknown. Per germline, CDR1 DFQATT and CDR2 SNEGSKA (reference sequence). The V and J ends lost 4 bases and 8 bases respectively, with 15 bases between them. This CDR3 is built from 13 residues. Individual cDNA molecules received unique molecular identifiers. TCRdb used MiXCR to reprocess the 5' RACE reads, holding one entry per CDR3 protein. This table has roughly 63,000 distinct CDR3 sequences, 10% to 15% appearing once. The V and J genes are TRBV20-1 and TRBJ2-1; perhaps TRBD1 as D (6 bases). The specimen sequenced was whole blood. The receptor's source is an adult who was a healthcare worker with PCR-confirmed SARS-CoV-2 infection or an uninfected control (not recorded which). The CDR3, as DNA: TGCAGTGCTATTGGACAGTCTCAAGATGAGCAGTTCTTC. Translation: CSAIGQSQDEQFF.